The 28 T cell receptor beta chains below come from one sample, sequenced in a study of CD8 T cells in Susac syndrome. RNA in amounts of roughly 0.5 to 1 ug was reverse transcribed with random hexamers. TCRdb itself ran the immunoSEQ multiplex PCR reads through MiXCR, one entry per CDR3 protein. The table shows under 250,000 distinct CDR3 sequences, with approximately 94% occurring only once. Sequencing was done on a sample of CD4+ T cells from PBMCs. These receptor sequences come from a human donor with Susac syndrome.

The chain uses TRBV30 and TRBJ1-1; 12 positions match TRBD1. The V gene end was trimmed by 1 base and the J gene end by 5 bases; junction bases not matched to a gene: 2. The CDR3 sequence is 14 residues long. The V gene's germline CDR1 is GTSNPN and CDR2 SVGIG (reference sequence). The chain's CDR3 is CAWSGDRGRTEAFF. The DNA of the CDR3 is TGTGCCTGGAGTGGGGACAGGGGGCGAACTGAAGCTTTCTTT.

CDR3 DNA sequence: TGTGCCAGCAGCCCCCCCGTCCCAGCGGTCTATGGCTACACCTTC. It yields the protein CASSPPVPAVYGYTF. The J gene is TRBJ1-2, the V gene TRBV12-3 or TRBV12-4; no clear D gene. CDR3 length: 15 amino acids. With 6 bases removed from V and 4 bases from J, the gap between germline ends came to 18 bases.

V and J are TRBV7-9 and TRBJ2-1, with D possibly matching TRBD1 (5 bases). The V end lost 7 bases, the J end lost 2 bases, and 15 bases lay between the germline ends. Germline V gene sequence: CDR1 SEHNR, CDR2 FQNEAQ (reference sequence). The CDR3 is 15 amino acids. CDR3: CASTLGLYPYNEQFF. In nucleotides, the CDR3 is TGTGCCAGCACCTTGGGGCTTTATCCCTACAATGAGCAGTTCTTC.

This clonotype was seen a few times. V and J are TRBV28 and TRBJ1-2, with a possible D match to TRBD1 (6 bases). The CDR3 contains 11 residues. CDR1 and CDR2 from the germline V gene are MDHEN and SYDVKM. Between the trimmed V and J ends, which lost 11 bases and 5 bases, there was a span of 12 bases. CDR3 in amino acids: CASRTVYGYTF. CDR3 DNA: TGTGCCTCGAGGACAGTTTATGGCTACACCTTC.

The chain joins TRBV6-1 to TRBJ1-2; no clear D gene. This CDR3 region has 12 residues. V was pared by 10 bases and J by 4 bases, with 13 bases between. Looked up from germline, CDR1 is MNHNS and CDR2 is SASEGT. CDR3 sequence (DNA): TGTGCCACCAAAGCAGTCCTCTATGGCTACACCTTC. Translating gives CATKAVLYGYTF.

The chain employs TRBV10-3 and TRBJ2-1; tentatively, D is TRBD2 (6 bases). Trimming took off 6 bases at V and 4 bases at J, with 10 bases between the two ends. Germline V gives CDR1 ENHRY, CDR2 SYGVKD. This CDR3 comprises 13 residues. CDR3 loop: CAIRRGQYNEQFF. CDR3 sequence (DNA): TGTGCCATCAGGCGGGGTCAATACAATGAGCAGTTCTTC.

The V call is TRBV11-1, the J call TRBJ1-1; 9 nucleotides line up with TRBD1. This CDR3 has 15 residues. Germline V lookup: CDR1 SGHAT, CDR2 FQDESV (reference sequence). Unmatched junction bases numbered 10, after V lost 2 bases and J lost 9 bases. The CDR3 bases are TGTGCCAGCAGCTTACTGCCGGGACAGGGCGGGCAAGCTTTCTTT. Translating gives CASSLLPGQGGQAFF.

The chain carries TRBV19 and TRBJ2-5; D might be TRBD2 (6 bases). The germline V gene encodes CDR1 LNHDA and CDR2 SQIVND (reference sequence). The CDR3 sequence is 13 residues long. Trimming took 4 bases from V and 4 from J, leaving 10 bases between them. The CDR3 sequence is CASSSGVGETQYF. The DNA for the CDR3 is TGTGCCAGTAGTAGCGGGGTCGGAGAGACCCAGTACTTC.

This chain joins TRBV5-4 and TRBJ2-3, with D tentatively TRBD1 (6 bases). V dropped 1 base and J dropped 0 bases, with 6 bases sitting between them. The V gene's germline CDR1 is SGHNT and CDR2 YYREEE (reference sequence). The CDR3 runs 14 residues. CDR3 coding DNA: TGTGCCAGCAGCTTGACAGGGAGCACAGATACGCAGTATTTT. Translating it yields CASSLTGSTDTQYF.

The chain links TRBV5-6 to TRBJ2-1, with D perhaps matching TRBD1 or TRBD2 (5 bases each). CDR3 length: 15 residues. Trimming took 1 base from V and 3 from J, leaving 11 bases between them. Germline-derived CDR1 and CDR2 are SGHDT and YYEEEE. The CDR3 DNA reads as TGTGCCAGCAGCTTGTGGTCAGGGAGCTACAATGAGCAGTTCTTC. Encoded protein: CASSLWSGSYNEQFF.

V and J are TRBV7-2 and TRBJ1-1, with TRBD1 as a possible D gene (5 bases). CDR1 SGHTA and CDR2 FQGNSA come from the germline V gene. CDR3 length: 14 amino acids. Between the trimmed V and J ends, which lost 5 bases and 2 bases, there was a span of 12 bases. The CDR3: CASSRAGTNTEAFF. CDR3 nucleotides: TGTGCCAGCAGCCGGGCAGGGACCAACACTGAAGCTTTCTTT.

The chain couples TRBV7-6 to TRBJ1-4; D uncertain. V was trimmed by 4 bases and J by 3 bases, leaving 12 bases between them. Germline V CDR1 and CDR2: SGHVS, FNYEAQ. This CDR3 is built from 15 residues. CDR3 loop: CASSSQSGANEKLFF. The DNA for the CDR3 is TGTGCCAGCAGCTCCCAGTCTGGGGCTAATGAAAAACTGTTTTTT.

The gene calls are TRBV7-2 and TRBJ2-7; unclear D gene. From germline, CDR1 is SGHTA and CDR2 FQGNSA. The CDR3 spans 15 residues. V dropped 1 base and J dropped 0 bases, with 10 bases sitting between them. Here the CDR3 DNA reads TGTGCCAGCAGCTTAGTTGAAACCCCCTCCTACGAGCAGTACTTC. Its protein product is CASSLVETPSYEQYF.

The V gene is TRBV6-2 or TRBV6-3, the J gene TRBJ2-1, with D maybe TRBD2 (5 bases). Trimming cost V 0 bases and J 4 bases, with 16 bases left between them. This CDR3 is built from 17 residues. Germline assignment: CDR1 MNHEY and CDR2 SVGEGT. CDR3 bases: TGTGCCAGCAGTTACTCGACGGCGGGTGGGTCTTACAATGAGCAGTTCTTC. It is translated as CASSYSTAGGSYNEQFF.

The DNA for the CDR3 is TGTGCCAGCTCTCCCTCCGGGTCACAAGAGACCCAGTACTTC. Amino acids: CASSPSGSQETQYF. This chain joins TRBV7-3 and TRBJ2-5; D is unclear. V lost 8 bases, J lost 2 bases, and 15 bases lay in between. CDR1 SGHTA and CDR2 FQGTGA come from the germline V gene. The CDR3 runs 14 residues.

V usage is TRBV4-2 and J usage is TRBJ1-6; TRBD1 aligns across 7 bases. CDR3 length equals 19 residues. Germline V CDR1 and CDR2: LGHNA, YNFKEQ. Unmatched junction bases numbered 17, after V lost 4 bases and J lost 5 bases. The CDR3 spells CASSPSGDSLGSNNSPLHF. CDR3 DNA: TGTGCCAGCAGCCCTTCCGGGGACAGCTTAGGATCCAATAATTCACCCCTCCACTTT.

This clonotype was recorded only once. This chain connects TRBV29-1 to TRBJ1-1; D not certain. Deletions cut 6 bases from V and 1 base from J, with 9 bases between. The CDR3 contains 12 residues. Germline V gene sequence: CDR1 SQVTM, CDR2 ANQGSEA. The CDR3 region is CSVGRQNTEAFF. The CDR3 DNA follows: TGCAGCGTCGGGCGACAGAACACTGAAGCTTTCTTT.

This chain uses TRBV7-9 with TRBJ2-6, with D unresolved. Trimming removed 1 base at V and 0 bases at J, with 4 bases between. Germline loops: CDR1 SEHNR, CDR2 FQNEAQ (reference sequence). This CDR3 is built from 15 residues. For the CDR3, the DNA is TGTGCCAGCAGCTTAGGGACCTCTGGGGCCAACGTCCTGACTTTC. Protein sequence: CASSLGTSGANVLTF. Full variable domain (outside the CDR3, taken from reference TRBV7-9 and TRBJ2-6): DTGVSQNPRHKITKRGQNVTFRCDPISEHNRLYWYRQTLGQGPEFLTYFQNEAQLEKSRLLSDRFSAERPKGSFSTLEIQRTEQGDSAMYLCASSLGTSGANVLTFGAGSRLTVL.

V and J are TRBV12-3 or TRBV12-4 and TRBJ2-2; TRBD2 might be the D (5 bases). The CDR3 covers 17 residues. The V gene lost 0 bases and the J gene lost 5 bases, with 16 bases spanning the gap. The CDR3 nucleotides are TGTGCCAGCAGTTTAGCGCTCGGGGAAACGGGAACCGGGGAGCTGTTTTTT. Its protein is CASSLALGETGTGELFF.

This clonotype was detected once. This chain connects TRBV20-1 to TRBJ2-3; 9 nucleotides align to TRBD1. CDR1 and CDR2 from the germline V gene are DFQATT and SNEGSKA (reference sequence). V trimming: 5 bases; J trimming: 5 bases; junction bases outside the gene matches: 5. The CDR3 spans 13 residues. The CDR3 region has the DNA TGCAGTGCTCTCGGGACAGGGATAGATACGCAGTATTTT. It is translated as CSALGTGIDTQYF.

The chain recombines TRBV18 with TRBJ1-1; possibly TRBD1 for D (5 bases). With 2 bases removed from V and 5 bases from J, the gap between germline ends came to 9 bases. Germline loops: CDR1 KGHSH, CDR2 LQKENI. The CDR3 runs to 13 residues. CDR3 in DNA: TGTGCCAGCTCACCAGGGACCGCGACTGAAGCTTTCTTT. It encodes CASSPGTATEAFF.

The chain joins TRBV7-2 to TRBJ1-2; TRBD1 agrees at 8 bases. V gave up 1 base and J gave up 4 bases; unmatched junction bases: 5. The V gene's germline CDR1 is SGHTA and CDR2 FQGNSA. The CDR3 covers 15 residues. The CDR3 bases are TGTGCCAGCAGCTTAGACTCGCAGGGGGCCTATGGCTACACCTTC. This sequence encodes CASSLDSQGAYGYTF.

This chain joins TRBV6-5 and TRBJ1-3; unclear D gene. Between the trimmed V and J ends, which lost 2 bases and 4 bases, there was a span of 9 bases. This CDR3 spans 14 amino acids. CDR1 MNHEY and CDR2 SVGAGI come from the germline V gene. CDR3 in DNA: TGTGCCAGCAGTTACACGAGGGAGGGAAACACCATATATTTT. Its protein is CASSYTREGNTIYF.

This chain uses TRBV7-2 with TRBJ2-3; maybe TRBD2 (6 bases). The ends were cut back, 5 bases at V and 12 bases at J, with 18 bases in the middle. CDR3 length: 13 amino acids. Per germline, CDR1 SGHTA and CDR2 FQGNSA. The DNA of the CDR3 is TGTGCCAGCAGCCAGAGGAGGGGCTCGACTCAGTATTTT. Its translation is CASSQRRGSTQYF. Looking up the rest from reference TRBV7-2 and TRBJ2-3 gives the full variable domain: GAGVSQSPSNKVTEKGKDVELRCDPISGHTALYWYRQSLGQGLEFLIYFQGNSAPDKSGLPSDRFSAERTGGSVSTLTIQRTQQEDSAVYLCASSQRRGSTQYFGPGTRLTVL.

This sequence joins TRBV11-2 and TRBJ2-5, with TRBD2 as a possible D gene (6 bases). CDR1 is SGHAT and CDR2 is FQNNGV in the germline V gene. This CDR3 is 15 amino acids long. V dropped 5 bases and J dropped 5 bases, with 18 bases sitting between them. In DNA, the CDR3 is TGTGCCAGCAGCCCGGACGGTGCGGGGTGGGAGACCCAGTACTTC. It is translated as CASSPDGAGWETQYF. Full variable domain (missing parts from reference TRBV11-2 and TRBJ2-5): EAGVAQSPRYKIIEKRQSVAFWCNPISGHATLYWYQQILGQGPKLLIQFQNNGVVDDSQLPKDRFSAERLKGVDSTLKIQPAKLEDSAVYLCASSPDGAGWETQYFGPGTRLLVL.

The chain links TRBV30 to TRBJ2-1; 9 bases are a match to TRBD1. The germline V gene encodes CDR1 GTSNPN and CDR2 SVGIG (reference sequence). The CDR3 covers 17 residues. V shed 3 bases, J shed 8 bases, and the junction held 17 bases outside the gene matches. The CDR3 bases are TGTGCCTGGAGAACAGGGGGCTTGAAGGGGTTTGGTCATGAGCAGTTCTTC. Its translation is CAWRTGGLKGFGHEQFF.

The CDR3: CSAPKQASSYEQYF. Written as DNA, the CDR3 is TGCAGTGCCCCTAAACAGGCGAGCTCCTACGAGCAGTACTTC. The genes are TRBV20-1 and TRBJ2-7; D perhaps matches TRBD1 (5 bases). With 6 bases removed from V and 0 bases from J, the gap between germline ends came to 15 bases. Per germline, CDR1 DFQATT and CDR2 SNEGSKA (reference sequence). The CDR3 runs 14 residues.

This clonotype was found once. The chain employs TRBV7-2 and TRBJ2-1; D unclear. The V end was cut by 5 bases, the J end by 4 bases, with 9 bases between. There are 13 residues in the CDR3. In germline, CDR1 is SGHTA, CDR2 FQGNSA. The CDR3 here is CASSRGPYNEQFF. As DNA, the CDR3 is TGTGCCAGCAGCCGAGGACCGTACAATGAGCAGTTCTTC. Combining the CDR3 with reference TRBV7-2 and TRBJ2-1 gives the whole variable domain GAGVSQSPSNKVTEKGKDVELRCDPISGHTALYWYRQSLGQGLEFLIYFQGNSAPDKSGLPSDRFSAERTGGSVSTLTIQRTQQEDSAVYLCASSRGPYNEQFFGPGTRLTVL.